A single sample gave rise to the 7 T cell receptor beta chains below, sequenced in a study of T cells in narcolepsy. Repertoires were generated with immunoSEQ multiplex PCR, while TCRdb's copy carries only in-frame clones and drops some. The sample yields tens of thousands of clones, 80% to 85% seen once. What was sequenced was CD45RA- memory CD4+ T cells from PBMCs. All receptors come from a human donor with narcolepsy.

This clone was seen only a few times. The chain carries TRBV6-1 and TRBJ1-2; the D gene is possibly TRBD1 (6 bases). Deletions cut 8 bases from V and 5 bases from J, with 15 bases between. The V gene's germline CDR1 is MNHNS and CDR2 SASEGT. The CDR3 runs to 13 residues. CDR3 region: CASARQAGYGYTF. The CDR3 coding sequence is TGTGCCAGCGCCCGACAGGCAGGGTATGGCTACACCTTC.

This clone was seen once. V usage is TRBV5-1 and J usage is TRBJ1-1; D ambiguous. This CDR3 has 14 amino acids. Germline CDR1 and CDR2: SGHRS and YFSETQ. V dropped 6 bases and J dropped 1 base, with 13 bases sitting between them. CDR3: CASTPDEGNTEAFF. CDR3 nucleotide sequence: TGCGCCAGCACCCCGGATGAGGGGAACACTGAAGCTTTCTTT. Combining the CDR3 with reference TRBV5-1 and TRBJ1-1 gives the whole variable domain KAGVTQTPRYLIKTRGQQVTLSCSPISGHRSVSWYQQTPGQGLQFLFEYFSETQRNKGNFPGRFSGRQFSNSRSEMNVSTLELGDSALYLCASTPDEGNTEAFFGQGTRLTVV.

This clone appeared a few times. The chain uses TRBV5-6 and TRBJ1-4, with D hard to call. Trimming removed 3 bases at V and 0 bases at J, with 9 bases between. The CDR3 length is 15 residues. The germline V gene encodes CDR1 SGHDT and CDR2 YYEEEE. In DNA form, the CDR3 reads TGTGCCAGCAGCTCCTCATGGACAACTAATGAAAAACTGTTTTTT. Protein: CASSSSWTTNEKLFF.

The chain combines TRBV11-2 with TRBJ2-3; TRBD2 aligns across 7 bases. This CDR3 spans 17 amino acids. Unmatched junction bases numbered 19, after V lost 5 bases and J lost 8 bases. The germline CDR1 and CDR2 sequences are SGHAT and FQNNGV. CDR3 region: CASSHGRGGPNQGTQYF. DNA for the CDR3: TGTGCCAGCAGCCATGGGAGGGGAGGGCCAAACCAGGGTACGCAGTATTTT.

This chain connects TRBV10-3 to TRBJ2-7; the match to TRBD1 covers 8 bases. The germline V gene has CDR1 ENHRY and CDR2 SYGVKD. The J segment lost 6 bases and the V segment lost 5 bases, leaving 3 bases of the junction unmatched. The CDR3 sequence is 12 residues long. CDR3 DNA: TGTGCCATCAGTCGAGGACAGGGCGAGCAGTACTTC. It specifies CAISRGQGEQYF.

This clone showed up just a few times. This chain joins TRBV30 and TRBJ1-1, with D possibly being TRBD1 (6 bases). V was pared by 7 bases and J by 6 bases, with 12 bases between. There are 11 residues in the CDR3. Germline assignment: CDR1 GTSNPN and CDR2 SVGIG (reference sequence). CDR3 nucleotides: TGTGCCTTGACAAGGGGGGCTGAAGCTTTCTTT. It is translated as CALTRGAEAFF.

Remarks on this clone: This sample includes further DNA sequences coding for the same CDR3. V and J are TRBV27 and TRBJ2-2; 8 nucleotides line up with TRBD2. There are 13 residues in the CDR3. Trimming cost V 6 bases and J 7 bases; bases outside gene matches: 4. Germline V gene sequence: CDR1 MNHEY, CDR2 SMNVEV (reference sequence). CDR3 coding DNA: TGTGCCAGCAGCCCTCGGGAGGGCGGGGAGCTGTTTTTT. Translation gives CASSPREGGELFF.